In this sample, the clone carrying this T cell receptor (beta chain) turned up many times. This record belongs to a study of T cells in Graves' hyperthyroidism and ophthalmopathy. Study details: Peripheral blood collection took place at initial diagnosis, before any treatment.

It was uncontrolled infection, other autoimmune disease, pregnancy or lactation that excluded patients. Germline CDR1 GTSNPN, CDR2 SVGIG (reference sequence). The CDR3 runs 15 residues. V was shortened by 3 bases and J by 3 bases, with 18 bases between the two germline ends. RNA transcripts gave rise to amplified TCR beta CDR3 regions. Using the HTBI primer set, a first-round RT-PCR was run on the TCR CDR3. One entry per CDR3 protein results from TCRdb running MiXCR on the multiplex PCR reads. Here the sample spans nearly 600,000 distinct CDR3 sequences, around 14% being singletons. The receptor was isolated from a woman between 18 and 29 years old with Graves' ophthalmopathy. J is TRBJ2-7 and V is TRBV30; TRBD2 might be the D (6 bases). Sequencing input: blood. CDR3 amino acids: CAWSATATGVYEQYF. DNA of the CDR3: TGTGCCTGGAGCGCGACAGCTACGGGGGTCTACGAGCAGTACTTC.